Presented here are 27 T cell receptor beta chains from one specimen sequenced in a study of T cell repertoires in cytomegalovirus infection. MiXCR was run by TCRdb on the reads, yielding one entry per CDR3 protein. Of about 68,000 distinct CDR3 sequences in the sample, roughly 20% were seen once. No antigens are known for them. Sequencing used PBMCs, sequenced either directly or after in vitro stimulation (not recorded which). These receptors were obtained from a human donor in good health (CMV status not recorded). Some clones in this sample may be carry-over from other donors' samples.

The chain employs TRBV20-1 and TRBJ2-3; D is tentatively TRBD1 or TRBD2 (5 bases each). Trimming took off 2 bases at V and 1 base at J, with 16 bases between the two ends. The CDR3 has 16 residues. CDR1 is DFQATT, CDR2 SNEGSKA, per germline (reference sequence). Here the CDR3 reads CSARPSIGARTDTQYF. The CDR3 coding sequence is TGCAGTGCTAGACCTTCCATCGGGGCGCGCACAGATACGCAGTATTTT.

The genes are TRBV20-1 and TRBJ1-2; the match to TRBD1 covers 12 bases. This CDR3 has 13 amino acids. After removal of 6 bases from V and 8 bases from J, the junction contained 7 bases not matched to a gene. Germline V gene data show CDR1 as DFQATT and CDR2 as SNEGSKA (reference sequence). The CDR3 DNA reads TGCAGTGCAACCGGGACAGGGGGCGCGGGCTACACCTTC. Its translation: CSATGTGGAGYTF.

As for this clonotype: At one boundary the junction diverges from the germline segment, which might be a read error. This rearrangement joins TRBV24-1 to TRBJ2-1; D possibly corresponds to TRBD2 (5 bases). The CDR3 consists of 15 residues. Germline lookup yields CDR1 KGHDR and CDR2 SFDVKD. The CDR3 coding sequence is TGTGTCACCAGCCAACCCCTAGCAGCTTACAATGAGCAGTTCTTC. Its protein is CVTSQPLAAYNEQFF.

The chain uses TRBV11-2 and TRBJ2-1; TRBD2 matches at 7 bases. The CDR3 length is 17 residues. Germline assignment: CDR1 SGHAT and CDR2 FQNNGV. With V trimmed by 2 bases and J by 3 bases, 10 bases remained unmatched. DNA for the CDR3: TGTGCCAGCAGCTTAAGTGGCGGGAGCCGAGGCTACAATGAGCAGTTCTTC. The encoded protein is CASSLSGGSRGYNEQFF. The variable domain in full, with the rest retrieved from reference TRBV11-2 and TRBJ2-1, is EAGVAQSPRYKIIEKRQSVAFWCNPISGHATLYWYQQILGQGPKLLIQFQNNGVVDDSQLPKDRFSAERLKGVDSTLKIQPAKLEDSAVYLCASSLSGGSRGYNEQFFGPGTRLTVL.

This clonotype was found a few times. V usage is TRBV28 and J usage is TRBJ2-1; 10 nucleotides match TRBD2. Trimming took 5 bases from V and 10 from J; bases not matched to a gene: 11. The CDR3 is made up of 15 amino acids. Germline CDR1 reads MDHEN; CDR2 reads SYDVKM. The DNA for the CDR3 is TGTGCCAGCAGTGACGGACTAGCGGCCCTAAGGGAGCAGTTCTTC. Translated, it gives CASSDGLAALREQFF.

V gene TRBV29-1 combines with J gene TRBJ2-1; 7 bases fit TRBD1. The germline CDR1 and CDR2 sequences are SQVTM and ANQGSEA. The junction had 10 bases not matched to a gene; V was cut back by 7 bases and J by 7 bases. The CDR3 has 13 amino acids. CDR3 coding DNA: TGCAGCGCGGGATACAGGGGTTTGAATGAGCAGTTCTTC. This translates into CSAGYRGLNEQFF.

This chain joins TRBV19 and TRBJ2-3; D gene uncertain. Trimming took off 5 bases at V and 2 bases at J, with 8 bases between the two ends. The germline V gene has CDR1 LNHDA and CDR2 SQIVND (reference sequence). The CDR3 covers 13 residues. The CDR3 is CASSYMDTDTQYF. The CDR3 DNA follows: TGTGCCAGTAGTTACATGGACACAGATACGCAGTATTTT.

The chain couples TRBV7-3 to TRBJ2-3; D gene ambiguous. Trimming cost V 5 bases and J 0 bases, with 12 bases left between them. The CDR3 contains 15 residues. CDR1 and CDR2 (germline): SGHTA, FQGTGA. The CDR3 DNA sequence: TGTGCCAGCAGCCCGACTCTGGCGAGCACAGATACGCAGTATTTT. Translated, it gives CASSPTLASTDTQYF.

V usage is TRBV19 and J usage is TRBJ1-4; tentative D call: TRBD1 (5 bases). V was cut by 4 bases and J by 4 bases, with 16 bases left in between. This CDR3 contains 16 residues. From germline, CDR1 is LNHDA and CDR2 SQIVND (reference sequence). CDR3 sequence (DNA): TGTGCCAGTAGTAGGGACTCGGGCTATGGTAATGAAAAACTGTTTTTT. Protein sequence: CASSRDSGYGNEKLFF.

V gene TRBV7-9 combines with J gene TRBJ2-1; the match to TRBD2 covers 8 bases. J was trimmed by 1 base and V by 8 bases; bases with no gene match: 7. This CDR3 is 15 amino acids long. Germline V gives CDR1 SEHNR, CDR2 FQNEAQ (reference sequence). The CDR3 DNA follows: TGTGCCAGCGGATATAGCGGGAAGTCCTACAATGAGCAGTTCTTC. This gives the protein CASGYSGKSYNEQFF.

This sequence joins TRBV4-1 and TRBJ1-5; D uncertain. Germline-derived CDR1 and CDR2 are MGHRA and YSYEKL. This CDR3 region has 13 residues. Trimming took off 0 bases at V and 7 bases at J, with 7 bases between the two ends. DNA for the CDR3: TGCGCCAGCAGCCAAGATAAGGGACAGCCCCAGCATTTT. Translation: CASSQDKGQPQHF.

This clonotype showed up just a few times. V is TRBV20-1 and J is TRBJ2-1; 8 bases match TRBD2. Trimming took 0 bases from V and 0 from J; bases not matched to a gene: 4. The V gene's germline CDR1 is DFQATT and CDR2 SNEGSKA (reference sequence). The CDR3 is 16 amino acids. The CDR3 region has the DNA TGCAGTGCTAGAGATCGTAGCGGGGTCTCCTACAATGAGCAGTTCTTC. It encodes CSARDRSGVSYNEQFF.

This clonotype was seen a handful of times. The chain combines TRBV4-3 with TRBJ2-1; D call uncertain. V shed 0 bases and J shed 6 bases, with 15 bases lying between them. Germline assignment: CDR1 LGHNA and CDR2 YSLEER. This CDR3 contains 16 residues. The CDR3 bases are TGCGCCAGCAGCCAAGATGGCCGATTTTCGGGCAATGAGCAGTTCTTC. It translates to CASSQDGRFSGNEQFF.

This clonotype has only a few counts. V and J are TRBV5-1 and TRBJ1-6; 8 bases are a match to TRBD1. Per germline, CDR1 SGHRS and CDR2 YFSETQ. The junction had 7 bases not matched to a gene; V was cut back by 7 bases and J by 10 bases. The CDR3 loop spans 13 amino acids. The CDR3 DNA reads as TGCGCCAGCCGACAGGGGAACGAGTCACCCCTCCACTTT. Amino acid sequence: CASRQGNESPLHF.

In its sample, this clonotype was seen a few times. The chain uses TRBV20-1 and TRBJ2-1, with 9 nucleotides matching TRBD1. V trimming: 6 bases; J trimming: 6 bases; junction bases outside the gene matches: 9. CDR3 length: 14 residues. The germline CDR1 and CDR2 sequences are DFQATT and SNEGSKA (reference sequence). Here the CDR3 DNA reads TGCAGTGCCAATCCGGGACAGGGAGCCAATGAGCAGTTCTTC. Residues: CSANPGQGANEQFF.

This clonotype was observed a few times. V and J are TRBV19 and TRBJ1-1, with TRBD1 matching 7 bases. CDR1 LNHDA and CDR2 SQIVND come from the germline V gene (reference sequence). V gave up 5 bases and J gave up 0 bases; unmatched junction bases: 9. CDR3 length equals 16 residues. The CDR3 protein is CASSDPTGRVNTEAFF. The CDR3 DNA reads TGTGCCAGTAGTGATCCGACAGGGCGGGTGAACACTGAAGCTTTCTTT.

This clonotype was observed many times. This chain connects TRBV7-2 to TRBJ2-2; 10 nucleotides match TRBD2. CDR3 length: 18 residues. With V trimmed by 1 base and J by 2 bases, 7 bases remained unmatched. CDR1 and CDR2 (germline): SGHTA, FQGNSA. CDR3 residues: CASSLVLPSGSNTGELFF. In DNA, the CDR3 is TGTGCCAGCAGCTTAGTATTGCCTAGCGGGAGCAACACCGGGGAGCTGTTTTTT.

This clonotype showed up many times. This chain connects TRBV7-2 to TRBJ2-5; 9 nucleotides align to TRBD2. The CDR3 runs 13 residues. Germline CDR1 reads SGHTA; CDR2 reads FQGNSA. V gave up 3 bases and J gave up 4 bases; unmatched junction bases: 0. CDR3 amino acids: CASSLTSGETQYF. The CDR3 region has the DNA TGTGCCAGCAGCTTGACTAGCGGAGAGACCCAGTACTTC.

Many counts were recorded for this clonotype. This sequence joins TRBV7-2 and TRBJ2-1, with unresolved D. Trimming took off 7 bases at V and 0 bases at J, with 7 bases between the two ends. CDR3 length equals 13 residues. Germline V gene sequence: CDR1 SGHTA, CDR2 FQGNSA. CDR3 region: CASTPASYNEQFF. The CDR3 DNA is TGTGCCAGCACCCCGGCCTCCTACAATGAGCAGTTCTTC. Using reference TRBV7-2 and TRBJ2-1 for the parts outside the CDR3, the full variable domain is GAGVSQSPSNKVTEKGKDVELRCDPISGHTALYWYRQSLGQGLEFLIYFQGNSAPDKSGLPSDRFSAERTGGSVSTLTIQRTQQEDSAVYLCASTPASYNEQFFGPGTRLTVL.

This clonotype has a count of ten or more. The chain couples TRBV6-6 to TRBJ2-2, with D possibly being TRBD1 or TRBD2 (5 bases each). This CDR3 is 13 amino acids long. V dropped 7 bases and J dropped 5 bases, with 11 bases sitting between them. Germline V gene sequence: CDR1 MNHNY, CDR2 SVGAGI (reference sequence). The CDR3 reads CASMGEQTGELFF. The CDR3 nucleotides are TGTGCCAGCATGGGGGAGCAGACCGGGGAGCTGTTTTTT.

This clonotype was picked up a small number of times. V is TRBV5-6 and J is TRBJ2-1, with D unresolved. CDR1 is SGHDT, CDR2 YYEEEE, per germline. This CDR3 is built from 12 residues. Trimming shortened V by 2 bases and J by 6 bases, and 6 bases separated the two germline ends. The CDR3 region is CASSFFGNEQFF. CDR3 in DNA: TGTGCCAGCAGCTTCTTCGGCAATGAGCAGTTCTTC. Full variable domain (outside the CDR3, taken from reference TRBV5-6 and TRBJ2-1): DAGVTQSPTHLIKTRGQQVTLRCSPKSGHDTVSWYQQALGQGPQFIFQYYEEEERQRGNFPDRFSGHQFPNYSSELNVNALLLGDSALYLCASSFFGNEQFFGPGTRLTVL.

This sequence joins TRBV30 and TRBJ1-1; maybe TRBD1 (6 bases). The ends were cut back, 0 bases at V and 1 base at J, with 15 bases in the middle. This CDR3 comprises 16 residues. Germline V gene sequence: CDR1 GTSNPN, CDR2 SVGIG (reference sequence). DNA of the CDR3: TGTGCCTGGAGTGTCCGCAACAGGGTGGCGAACACTGAAGCTTTCTTT. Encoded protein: CAWSVRNRVANTEAFF.

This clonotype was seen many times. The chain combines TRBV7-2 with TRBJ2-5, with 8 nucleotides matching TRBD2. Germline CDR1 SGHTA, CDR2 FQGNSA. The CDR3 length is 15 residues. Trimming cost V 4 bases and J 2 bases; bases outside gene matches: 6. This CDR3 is CASSSAGLGQETQYF. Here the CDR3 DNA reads TGTGCCAGCAGCTCAGCGGGACTAGGGCAAGAGACCCAGTACTTC. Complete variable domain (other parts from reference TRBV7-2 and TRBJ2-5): GAGVSQSPSNKVTEKGKDVELRCDPISGHTALYWYRQSLGQGLEFLIYFQGNSAPDKSGLPSDRFSAERTGGSVSTLTIQRTQQEDSAVYLCASSSAGLGQETQYFGPGTRLLVL.

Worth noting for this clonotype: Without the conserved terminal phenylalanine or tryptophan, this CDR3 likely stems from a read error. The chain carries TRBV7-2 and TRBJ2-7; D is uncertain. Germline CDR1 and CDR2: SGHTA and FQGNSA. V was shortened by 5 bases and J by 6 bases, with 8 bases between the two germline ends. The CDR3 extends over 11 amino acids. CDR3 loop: CASSQFREQYL. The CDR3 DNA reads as TGTGCCAGCAGCCAATTCCGCGAGCAGTACCTC.

Here the CDR3 reads CASRKIGTNYGYTF. The CDR3 region has the DNA TGTGCCAGCAGGAAGATCGGGACAAACTATGGCTACACCTTC. This chain links TRBV6-2 or TRBV6-3 with TRBJ1-2; a possible D gene is TRBD1 (6 bases). This CDR3 contains 14 residues. CDR1 and CDR2 (germline): MNHEY, SVGEGT. V gave up 6 bases and J gave up 2 bases, with 13 bases separating them.

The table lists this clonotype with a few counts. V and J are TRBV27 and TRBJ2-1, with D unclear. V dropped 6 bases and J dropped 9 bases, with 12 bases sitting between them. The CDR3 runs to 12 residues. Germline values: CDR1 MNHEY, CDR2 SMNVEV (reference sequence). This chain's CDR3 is CASSRTALEQFF. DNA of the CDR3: TGTGCCAGCAGCCGCACTGCGCTTGAGCAGTTCTTC.

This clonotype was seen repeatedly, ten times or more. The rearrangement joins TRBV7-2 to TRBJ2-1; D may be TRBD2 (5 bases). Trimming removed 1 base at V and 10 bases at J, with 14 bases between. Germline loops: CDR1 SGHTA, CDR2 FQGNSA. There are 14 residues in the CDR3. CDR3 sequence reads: CASSLDPGLREQFF. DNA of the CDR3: TGTGCCAGCAGCTTAGACCCGGGGTTAAGGGAGCAGTTCTTC.